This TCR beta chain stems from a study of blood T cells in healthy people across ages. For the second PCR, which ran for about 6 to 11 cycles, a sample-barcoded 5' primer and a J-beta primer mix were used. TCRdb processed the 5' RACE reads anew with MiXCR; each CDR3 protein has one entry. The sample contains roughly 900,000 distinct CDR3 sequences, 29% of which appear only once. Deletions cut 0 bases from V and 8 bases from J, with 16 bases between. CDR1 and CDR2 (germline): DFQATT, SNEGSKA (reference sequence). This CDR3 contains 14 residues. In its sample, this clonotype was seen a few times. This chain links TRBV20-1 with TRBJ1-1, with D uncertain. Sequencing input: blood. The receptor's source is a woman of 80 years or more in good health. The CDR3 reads CSARDLPRASEAFF. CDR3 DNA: TGCAGTGCTAGAGATCTCCCGCGGGCCTCGGAAGCTTTCTTT.